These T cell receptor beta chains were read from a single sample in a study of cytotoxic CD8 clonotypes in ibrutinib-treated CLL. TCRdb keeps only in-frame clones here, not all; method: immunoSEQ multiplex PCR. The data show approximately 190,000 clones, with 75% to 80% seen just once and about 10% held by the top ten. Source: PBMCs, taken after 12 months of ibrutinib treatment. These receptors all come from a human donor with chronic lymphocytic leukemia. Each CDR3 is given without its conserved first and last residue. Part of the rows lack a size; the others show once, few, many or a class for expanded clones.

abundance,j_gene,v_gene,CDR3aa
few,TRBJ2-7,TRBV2,ATQGEAGRQY
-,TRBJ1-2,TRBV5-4,ASSLAVGEVYGYT
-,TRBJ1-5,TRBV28,ASSFRFLRGNQPQH
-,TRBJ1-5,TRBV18,ASSSGTGASNQPQH
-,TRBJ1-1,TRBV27,ASSPSPTESSTYNTEAF
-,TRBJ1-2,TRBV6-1,ASSGVSYGYT
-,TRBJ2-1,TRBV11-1,ASSTGDNEQF
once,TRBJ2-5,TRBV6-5,ASSYEGPRRETQY
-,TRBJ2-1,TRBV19,ATRDRGNNEQF
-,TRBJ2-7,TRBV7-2,ASSPYLGREQY
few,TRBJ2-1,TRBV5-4,ASGPGLAYNEQF
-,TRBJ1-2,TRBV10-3,AISESNHGYT
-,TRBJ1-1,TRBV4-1,ASSQFSGRDEAF
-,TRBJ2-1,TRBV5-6,ASSLASGESYNEQF
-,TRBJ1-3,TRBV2,ASTGLSSGNTIY
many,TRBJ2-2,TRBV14,ASSQVGSQGNTGELF
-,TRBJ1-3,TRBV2,ASSEHRSGNTIY
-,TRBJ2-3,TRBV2,ASNAERASGTDTQY
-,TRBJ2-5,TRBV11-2,ASSSRGFQETQY
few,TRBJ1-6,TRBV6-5,ASSYSLQGSQSPLH
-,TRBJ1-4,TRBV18,ASSPRARMGEKLF
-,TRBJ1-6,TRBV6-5,ASSYSFASEALH
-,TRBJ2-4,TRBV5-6,ASSFKDFGLSKNIQY
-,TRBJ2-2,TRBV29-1,SAWTEDYTGELF
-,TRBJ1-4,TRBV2,ASSELRMAEKLF
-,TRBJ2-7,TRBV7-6,ASSLNAGTSYEQY
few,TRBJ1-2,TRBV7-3,ASSSGQGGGYT
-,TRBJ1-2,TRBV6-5,ASSYSGRGYT
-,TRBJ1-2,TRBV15,ATSSVTGGADGYT
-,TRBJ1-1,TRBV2,ASSESGANTEAF
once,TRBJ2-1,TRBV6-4,ASSDYGASYNEQF
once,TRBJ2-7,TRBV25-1,ASSRSAGSLSYEQY
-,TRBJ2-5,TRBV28,ASSLWGVEGQETQY
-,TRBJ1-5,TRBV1,TSSQVAGRDPSQPQH
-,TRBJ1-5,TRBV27,ASSHFGGGAGQPQH
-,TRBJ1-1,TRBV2,ASSRAMGTEAF
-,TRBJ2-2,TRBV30,ASLSGAGDTGELF
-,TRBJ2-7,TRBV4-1,ASSQRTLSYEQY